The 20 T cell receptor beta chains in this list originate from one sample, sequenced in a study of T-cell memory formation after mild COVID-19. TCRdb ran MiXCR on the 5' RACE reads and lists one entry per CDR3 protein. The sample lists fewer than 50,000 distinct CDR3 sequences, around 7.3% seen once, with roughly 1.5% in the top ten. Specimen: PBMCs or a T cell subset sorted from them (not recorded which). These TCRs come from a man between 18 and 35 years old who had mild COVID-19 (a few samples of this study predate the infection). Cell type and time point are not known.

This clonotype was found a few times. The gene calls are TRBV5-1 and TRBJ1-4; D is unclear. The germline gives CDR1 SGHRS, CDR2 YFSETQ. The CDR3 consists of 15 residues. The germline V and J ends were trimmed by 0 bases and 5 bases, with 11 bases remaining between them. This CDR3 is CASSLELLGNEKLFF. DNA of the CDR3: TGCGCCAGCAGCTTGGAGCTTCTTGGAAATGAAAAACTGTTTTTT.

This clonotype is judged medium-sized. The chain links TRBV7-2 to TRBJ2-1; 9 bases line up with TRBD1. Trimming removed 5 bases from V and 6 bases from J; junction bases left unmatched: 14. The CDR3 has 17 amino acids. The germline V gene encodes CDR1 SGHTA and CDR2 FQGNSA. The CDR3 DNA follows: TGTGCCAGCAGCACTCAATCCGGGACAGGGATCCGCAATGAGCAGTTCTTC. Residues: CASSTQSGTGIRNEQFF.

This clonotype was counted only a few times. The chain links TRBV5-1 to TRBJ2-5, with TRBD1 matching 7 bases. Germline loops: CDR1 SGHRS, CDR2 YFSETQ. Trimming took 0 bases from V and 3 from J; bases not matched to a gene: 8. This CDR3 has 16 amino acids. The CDR3 coding sequence is TGCGCCAGCAGCTTGGGACAGGGTATCCCGGAAGAGACCCAGTACTTC. Residues: CASSLGQGIPEETQYF.

The CDR3 coding sequence is TGTGCCACTACCGGGACAGGGGGCTACGAGCAGTACTTC. Translation: CATTGTGGYEQYF. This sequence joins TRBV10-3 and TRBJ2-7; 11 nucleotides align to TRBD1. Unmatched junction bases numbered 5, after V lost 10 bases and J lost 3 bases. The germline CDR1 and CDR2 sequences are ENHRY and SYGVKD. The CDR3 runs 13 residues.

This clonotype has a count of ten or more. The chain employs TRBV7-9 and TRBJ2-3; TRBD2 matches 10 bases. Germline CDR1 SEHNR, CDR2 FQNEAQ (reference sequence). V was clipped by 4 bases and J by 1 base; unmatched bases: 2. This CDR3 spans 15 amino acids. The CDR3 is CASSSSGGGTDTQYF. In DNA, the CDR3 is TGTGCCAGCAGCTCTAGCGGGGGAGGCACAGATACGCAGTATTTT.

V and J are TRBV7-2 and TRBJ1-1; TRBD1 is a possible D gene (5 bases). Germline V lookup: CDR1 SGHTA, CDR2 FQGNSA. This CDR3 contains 15 residues. Between the trimmed V and J ends, which lost 4 bases and 7 bases, there was a span of 19 bases. The CDR3 reads CASSSVGHRAIEAFF. DNA of the CDR3: TGTGCCAGCAGCTCGGTAGGACACCGGGCCATTGAAGCTTTCTTT. Full variable domain (outside the CDR3, taken from reference TRBV7-2 and TRBJ1-1): GAGVSQSPSNKVTEKGKDVELRCDPISGHTALYWYRQSLGQGLEFLIYFQGNSAPDKSGLPSDRFSAERTGGSVSTLTIQRTQQEDSAVYLCASSSVGHRAIEAFFGQGTRLTVV.

This clonotype has more than one count but fewer than ten. This chain joins TRBV7-9 and TRBJ2-1, with TRBD2 matching 11 bases. The V and J ends lost 4 bases and 8 bases, in that order; junction bases with no gene match: 4. CDR3 size: 14 residues. CDR1 SEHNR and CDR2 FQNEAQ come from the germline V gene (reference sequence). In DNA form, the CDR3 reads TGTGCCAGCAGCTCCGGGACTAGCGGTGATGAGCAGTTCTTC. As protein: CASSSGTSGDEQFF.

This clonotype was seen a few times. J is TRBJ2-3 and V is TRBV4-3; 10 positions match TRBD2. With V trimmed by 0 bases and J by 7 bases, 10 bases remained unmatched. This CDR3 comprises 17 residues. The V gene's germline CDR1 is LGHNA and CDR2 YSLEER. This CDR3 reads CASSQDPSGGALYTQYF. For the CDR3, the DNA is TGCGCCAGCAGCCAAGATCCCAGCGGGGGGGCATTGTATACGCAGTATTTT.

The sample holds a few counts of this clonotype. V is TRBV20-1 and J is TRBJ2-3; D perhaps matches TRBD2 (5 bases). V was cut by 2 bases and J by 2 bases, with 5 bases left in between. CDR1 DFQATT and CDR2 SNEGSKA come from the germline V gene (reference sequence). The CDR3 consists of 12 residues. In nucleotides, the CDR3 is TGCAGTGCTAGACGGGACACAGATACGCAGTATTTT. This sequence encodes CSARRDTDTQYF.

The sample holds many counts of this clonotype. This chain links TRBV9 with TRBJ1-5; D not certain. This CDR3 spans 14 amino acids. V was shortened by 5 bases and J by 5 bases, with 14 bases between the two germline ends. Germline lookup yields CDR1 SGDLS and CDR2 YYNGEE. The CDR3 sequence: CASSSTESYQPQHF. The CDR3 nucleotides are TGTGCCAGCAGTTCCACAGAAAGCTATCAGCCCCAGCATTTT.

This clonotype showed up just a few times. The rearrangement links TRBV5-1 to TRBJ1-4, with 8 bases that match TRBD1. J was trimmed by 8 bases and V by 4 bases; bases with no gene match: 7. This CDR3 spans 14 amino acids. Germline V CDR1 and CDR2: SGHRS, YFSETQ. This CDR3 reads CASSGGQGYEKLFF. CDR3 bases: TGCGCCAGCAGCGGAGGACAGGGCTACGAAAAACTGTTTTTT.

The chain couples TRBV6-6 to TRBJ1-3; D is perhaps TRBD1 (6 bases). Trimming removed 2 bases from V and 0 bases from J, with 8 bases in between. The CDR3 spans 15 residues. Germline V lookup: CDR1 MNHNY, CDR2 SVGAGI (reference sequence). The CDR3 bases are TGTGCCAGCAGTTACGACAGGAACTCTGGAAACACCATATATTTT. This sequence encodes CASSYDRNSGNTIYF.

This clonotype was observed a handful of times. The gene calls are TRBV7-2 and TRBJ1-2; 7 positions agree with TRBD1. V dropped 7 bases and J dropped 2; count of bases not matched to a gene: 4. Germline V CDR1 and CDR2: SGHTA, FQGNSA. This CDR3 has 13 residues. CDR3 sequence reads: CASTLTGNYGYTF. The DNA of the CDR3 is TGTGCCAGCACCTTGACAGGGAACTATGGCTACACCTTC.

This clonotype was picked up a small number of times. This chain uses TRBV9 with TRBJ2-3; D is undetermined. The germline V gene has CDR1 SGDLS and CDR2 YYNGEE. The CDR3 has 14 amino acids. With 0 bases removed from V and 4 bases from J, the gap between germline ends came to 9 bases. CDR3 amino acids: CASSVASQSDTQYF. CDR3 sequence (DNA): TGTGCCAGCAGCGTAGCCTCACAGTCAGATACGCAGTATTTT. The whole variable domain, filled in from reference TRBV9 and TRBJ2-3, reads DSGVTQTPKHLITATGQRVTLRCSPRSGDLSVYWYQQSLDQGLQFLIQYYNGEERAKGNILERFSAQQFPDLHSELNLSSLELGDSALYFCASSVASQSDTQYFGPGTRLTVL.

This clonotype was detected a few times. This chain connects TRBV11-2 to TRBJ1-6; D unclear. Trimming cost V 5 bases and J 10 bases, with 9 bases left between them. The germline gives CDR1 SGHAT, CDR2 FQNNGV. CDR3 size: 12 residues. CDR3 region: CASSNNRSPLHF. The CDR3 nucleotides read TGTGCCAGCAGCAACAATAGATCACCCCTCCACTTT. Supplemented by reference TRBV11-2 and TRBJ1-6, the full variable domain reads EAGVAQSPRYKIIEKRQSVAFWCNPISGHATLYWYQQILGQGPKLLIQFQNNGVVDDSQLPKDRFSAERLKGVDSTLKIQPAKLEDSAVYLCASSNNRSPLHFGNGTRLTVT.

This clonotype was detected a few times. The genes are TRBV6-5 and TRBJ2-6; D is possibly TRBD1 (5 bases). The germline V gene encodes CDR1 MNHEY and CDR2 SVGAGI. Trimming took off 0 bases at V and 2 bases at J, with 8 bases between the two ends. The CDR3 loop spans 16 amino acids. CDR3 region: CASSYSIRAGANVLTF. The CDR3 bases are TGTGCCAGCAGTTACTCGATCAGGGCTGGGGCCAACGTCCTGACTTTC.

This clonotype was found many times. The chain carries TRBV5-1 and TRBJ2-3, with TRBD2 matching 12 bases. Germline V gene sequence: CDR1 SGHRS, CDR2 YFSETQ. Trimming at V came to 3 bases and at J to 3 bases, leaving 2 bases not matched to a gene. The CDR3 contains 15 residues. The CDR3 is CASSSGLAGTDTQYF. CDR3 bases: TGCGCCAGCAGCTCTGGACTAGCGGGGACAGATACGCAGTATTTT.

This clonotype was found many times. The chain couples TRBV7-3 to TRBJ2-3; 7 nucleotides align to TRBD2. The CDR3 is 17 residues long. V was pared by 4 bases and J by 0 bases, with 10 bases of the junction left unmatched. CDR1 and CDR2 (germline): SGHTA, FQGTGA. CDR3: CASSSPRERGSTDTQYF. CDR3 in DNA: TGTGCCAGCAGCTCCCCCCGGGAGCGGGGTAGCACAGATACGCAGTATTTT.

This clonotype showed up just a few times. The chain links TRBV2 to TRBJ1-5; D unclear. With 3 bases removed from V and 4 bases from J, the gap between germline ends came to 13 bases. The CDR3 is 15 residues long. Germline V CDR1 and CDR2: SNHLY, FYNNEI. CDR3 in amino acids: CASSEGAQPNQPQHF. The CDR3, as DNA: TGTGCCAGCAGTGAGGGCGCACAGCCGAATCAGCCCCAGCATTTT. The whole variable domain, remainder taken from reference TRBV2 and TRBJ1-5, is EPEVTQTPSHQVTQMGQEVILRCVPISNHLYFYWYRQILGQKVEFLVSFYNNEISEKSEIFDDQFSVERPDGSNFTLKIRSTKLEDSAMYFCASSEGAQPNQPQHFGDGTRLSIL.

The chain combines TRBV18 with TRBJ2-7; tentatively, D is TRBD1 or TRBD2 (5 bases each). Germline V gives CDR1 KGHSH, CDR2 LQKENI. Trimming took 4 bases from V and 7 from J, leaving 17 bases between them. The CDR3 sequence is 14 residues long. CDR3 coding DNA: TGTGCCAGCTCACTAAGCTACCGGGACGAAGAGCAGTACGTC. Its protein is CASSLSYRDEEQYV.